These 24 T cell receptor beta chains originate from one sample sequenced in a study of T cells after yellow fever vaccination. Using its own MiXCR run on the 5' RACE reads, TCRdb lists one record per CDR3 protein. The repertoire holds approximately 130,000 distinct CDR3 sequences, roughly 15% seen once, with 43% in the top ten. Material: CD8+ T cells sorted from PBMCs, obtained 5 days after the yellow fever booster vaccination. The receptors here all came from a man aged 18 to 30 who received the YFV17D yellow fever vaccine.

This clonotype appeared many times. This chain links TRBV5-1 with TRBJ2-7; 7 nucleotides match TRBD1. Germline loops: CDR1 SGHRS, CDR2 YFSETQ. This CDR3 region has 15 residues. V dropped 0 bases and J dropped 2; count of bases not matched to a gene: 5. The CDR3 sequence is CASSLGQGVPYEQYF. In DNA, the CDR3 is TGCGCCAGCAGCTTGGGCCAGGGGGTCCCCTACGAGCAGTACTTC.

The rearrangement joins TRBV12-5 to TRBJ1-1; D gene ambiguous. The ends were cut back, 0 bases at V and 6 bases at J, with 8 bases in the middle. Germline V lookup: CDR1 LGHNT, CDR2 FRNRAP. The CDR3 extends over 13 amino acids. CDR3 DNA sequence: TGTGCTAGTGGTTTGGTACCCATTTCTGAAGCTTTCTTT. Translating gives CASGLVPISEAFF.

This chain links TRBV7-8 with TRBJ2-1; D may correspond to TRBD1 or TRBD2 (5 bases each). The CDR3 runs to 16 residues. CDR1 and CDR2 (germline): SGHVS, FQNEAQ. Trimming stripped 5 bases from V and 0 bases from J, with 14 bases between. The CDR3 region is CASSRGAESSYNEQFF. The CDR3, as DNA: TGTGCCAGCAGCCGAGGGGCGGAGAGCTCCTACAATGAGCAGTTCTTC.

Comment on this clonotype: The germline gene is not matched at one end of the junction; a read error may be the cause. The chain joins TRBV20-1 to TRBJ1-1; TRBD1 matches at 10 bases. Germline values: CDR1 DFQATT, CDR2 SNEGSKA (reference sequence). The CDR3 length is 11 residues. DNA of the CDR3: TGCAGTGCGAGAGACAGGGGGCAAGCTTTCTTT. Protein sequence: CSARDRGQAFF.

The DNA for the CDR3 is TGTGCCAGCAGCCCCAGACAGGGCTATTTAGGTGACACTGAAGCTTTCTTT. It translates to CASSPRQGYLGDTEAFF. V usage is TRBV7-9 and J usage is TRBJ1-1; TRBD1 agrees at 7 bases. V was pared by 5 bases and J by 3 bases, with 15 bases of the junction left unmatched. The CDR3 has 17 amino acids. Germline CDR1 SEHNR, CDR2 FQNEAQ (reference sequence).

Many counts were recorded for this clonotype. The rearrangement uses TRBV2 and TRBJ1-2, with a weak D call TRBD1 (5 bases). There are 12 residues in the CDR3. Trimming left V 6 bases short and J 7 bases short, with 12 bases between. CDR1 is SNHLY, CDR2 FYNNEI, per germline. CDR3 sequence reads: CASRGRAVGYTF. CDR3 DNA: TGTGCCAGCAGGGGACGAGCTGTTGGCTACACCTTC.

CDR3 residues: CASSEWRGNYNEQFF. As DNA, the CDR3 is TGTGCCAGCAGCGAATGGCGTGGCAACTACAATGAGCAGTTCTTC. V and J are TRBV7-9 and TRBJ2-1; D not certain. CDR3 length: 15 amino acids. The germline gives CDR1 SEHNR, CDR2 FQNEAQ (reference sequence). Trimming cost V 5 bases and J 3 bases, with 14 bases left between them.

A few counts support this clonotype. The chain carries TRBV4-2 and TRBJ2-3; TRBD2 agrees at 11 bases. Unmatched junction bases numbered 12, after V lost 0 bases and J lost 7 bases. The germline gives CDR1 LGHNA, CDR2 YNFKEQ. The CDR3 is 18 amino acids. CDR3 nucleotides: TGTGCCAGCAGCCAAGATCCACTCCCGACTAGCGGGGAACATACGCAGTATTTT. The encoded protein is CASSQDPLPTSGEHTQYF.

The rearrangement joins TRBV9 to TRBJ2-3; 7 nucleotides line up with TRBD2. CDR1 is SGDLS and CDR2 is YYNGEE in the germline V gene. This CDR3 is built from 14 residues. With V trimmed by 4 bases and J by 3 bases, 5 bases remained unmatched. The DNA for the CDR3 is TGTGCCAGCAGCCACGGACTAGAGACAGATACGCAGTATTTT. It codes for CASSHGLETDTQYF.

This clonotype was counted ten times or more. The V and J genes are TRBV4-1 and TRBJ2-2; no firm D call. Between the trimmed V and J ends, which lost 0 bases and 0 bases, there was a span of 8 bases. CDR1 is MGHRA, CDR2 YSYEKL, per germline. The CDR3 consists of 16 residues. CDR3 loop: CASSQEIATNTGELFF. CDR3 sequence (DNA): TGCGCCAGCAGCCAAGAGATTGCGACGAACACCGGGGAGCTGTTTTTT.

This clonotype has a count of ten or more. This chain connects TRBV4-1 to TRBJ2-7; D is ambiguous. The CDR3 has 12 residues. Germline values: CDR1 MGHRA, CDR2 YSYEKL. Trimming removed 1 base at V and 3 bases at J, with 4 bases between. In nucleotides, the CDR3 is TGCGCCAGCAGCCAAGCGGGCTACGAGCAGTACTTC. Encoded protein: CASSQAGYEQYF.

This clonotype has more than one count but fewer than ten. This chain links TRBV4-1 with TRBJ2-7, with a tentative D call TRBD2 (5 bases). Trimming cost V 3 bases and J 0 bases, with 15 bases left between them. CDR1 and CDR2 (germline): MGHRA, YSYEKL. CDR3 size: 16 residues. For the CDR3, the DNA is TGCGCCAGCAGCCAGTTCGGGGTCCCTAGCTCCTACGAGCAGTACTTC. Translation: CASSQFGVPSSYEQYF.

CDR3 in DNA: TGTGCCAGCAGCTACCAGATGGGCAGGGGATTCTTCTCTGGAAACACCATATATTTT. This sequence encodes CASSYQMGRGFFSGNTIYF. The rearrangement links TRBV7-9 to TRBJ1-3; a possible D gene is TRBD1 (6 bases). V was clipped by 4 bases and J by 0 bases, with 22 bases between them. The V gene's germline CDR1 is SEHNR and CDR2 FQNEAQ (reference sequence). The CDR3 consists of 19 residues.

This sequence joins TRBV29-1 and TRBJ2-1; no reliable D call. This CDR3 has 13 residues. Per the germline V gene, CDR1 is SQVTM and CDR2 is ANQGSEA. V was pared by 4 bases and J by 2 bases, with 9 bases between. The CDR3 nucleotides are TGCAGCGTTGGCAGCAGTACCTACAATGAGCAGTTCTTC. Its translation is CSVGSSTYNEQFF.

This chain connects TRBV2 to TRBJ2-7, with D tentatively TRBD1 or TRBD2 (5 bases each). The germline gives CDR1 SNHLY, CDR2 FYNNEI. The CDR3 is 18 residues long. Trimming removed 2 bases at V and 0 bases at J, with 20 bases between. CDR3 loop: CASSEIRQRPQGSYEQYV. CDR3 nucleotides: TGTGCCAGCAGTGAAATACGGCAGCGGCCCCAGGGCTCCTACGAGCAGTACGTC.

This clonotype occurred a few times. CDR3 region: CASSSTGPEAFF. The CDR3 coding sequence is TGTGCCAGCAGCTCCACAGGGCCTGAAGCTTTCTTT. V and J are TRBV9 and TRBJ1-1; possible D gene TRBD1, 6 bases. Trimming took 4 bases from V and 6 from J, leaving 10 bases between them. The CDR3 is made up of 12 amino acids. Germline assignment: CDR1 SGDLS and CDR2 YYNGEE.

DNA of the CDR3: TGTGCTAGTGGTTTGGTACAGGGTCGCCAAGAGACCCAGTACTTC. This sequence encodes CASGLVQGRQETQYF. The chain combines TRBV12-5 with TRBJ2-5; a weak D match, TRBD1 (6 bases). The CDR3 extends over 15 amino acids. The germline V gene encodes CDR1 LGHNT and CDR2 FRNRAP. V was shortened by 0 bases and J by 1 base, with 9 bases between the two germline ends.

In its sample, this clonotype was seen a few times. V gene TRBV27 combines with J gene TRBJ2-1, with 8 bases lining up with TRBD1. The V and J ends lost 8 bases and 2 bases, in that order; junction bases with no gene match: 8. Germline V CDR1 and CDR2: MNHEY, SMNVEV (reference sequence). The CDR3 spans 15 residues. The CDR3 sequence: CASGLRDRPYNEQFF. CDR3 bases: TGTGCCAGCGGCCTCAGGGACAGGCCCTACAATGAGCAGTTCTTC.

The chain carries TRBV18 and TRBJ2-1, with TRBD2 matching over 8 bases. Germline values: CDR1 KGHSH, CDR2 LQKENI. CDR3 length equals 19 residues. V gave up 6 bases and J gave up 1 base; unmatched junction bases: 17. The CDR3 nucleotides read TGTGCCAGCTCTCTACGGACTAGCAGCACCCTCCCGTCCTACAATGAGCAGTTCTTC. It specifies CASSLRTSSTLPSYNEQFF.

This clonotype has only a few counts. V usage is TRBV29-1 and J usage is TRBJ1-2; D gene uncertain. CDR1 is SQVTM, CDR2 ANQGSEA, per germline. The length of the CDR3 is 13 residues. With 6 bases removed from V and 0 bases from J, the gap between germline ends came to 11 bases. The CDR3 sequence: CSVRGEANYGYTF. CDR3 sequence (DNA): TGCAGCGTCCGAGGAGAAGCTAACTATGGCTACACCTTC.

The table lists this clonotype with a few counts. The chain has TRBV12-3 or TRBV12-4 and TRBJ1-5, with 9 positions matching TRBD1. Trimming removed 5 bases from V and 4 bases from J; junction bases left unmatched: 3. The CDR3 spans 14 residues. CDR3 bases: TGTGCCAGCAGTGGGACAGGGCCAAATCAGCCCCAGCATTTT. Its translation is CASSGTGPNQPQHF.

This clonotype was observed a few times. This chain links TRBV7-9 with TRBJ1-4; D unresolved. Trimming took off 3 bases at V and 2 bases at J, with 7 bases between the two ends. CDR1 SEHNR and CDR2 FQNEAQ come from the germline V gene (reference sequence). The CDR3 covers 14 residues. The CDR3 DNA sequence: TGTGCCAGCAGCTTGACGGACACTAATGAAAAACTGTTTTTT. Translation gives CASSLTDTNEKLFF.

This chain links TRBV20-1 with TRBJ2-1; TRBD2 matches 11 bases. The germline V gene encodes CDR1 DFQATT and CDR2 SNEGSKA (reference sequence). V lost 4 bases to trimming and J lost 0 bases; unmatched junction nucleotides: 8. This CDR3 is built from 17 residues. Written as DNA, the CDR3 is TGCAGTGCTAACTCGGCTAGCGGGGGGTACTCCTACAATGAGCAGTTCTTC. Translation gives CSANSASGGYSYNEQFF.

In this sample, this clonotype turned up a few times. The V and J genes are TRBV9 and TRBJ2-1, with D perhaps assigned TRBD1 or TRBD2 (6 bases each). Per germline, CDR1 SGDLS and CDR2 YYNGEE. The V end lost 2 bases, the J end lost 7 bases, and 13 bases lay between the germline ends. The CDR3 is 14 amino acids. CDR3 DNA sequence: TGTGCCAGCAGCGTCGGCGGGACAACAAATGAGCAGTTCTTC. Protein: CASSVGGTTNEQFF.